What follows are 6 T cell receptor beta chains derived from one specimen sequenced in a study of T-cell reconstitution after alpha-beta-depleted transplantation in children. Unique molecular identifiers tagged the TCRbeta library. TCRdb itself ran the PCR reads through MiXCR, one entry per CDR3 protein. The sample consists of about 610,000 distinct CDR3 sequences, 20% to 30% of them appearing once. Material: PBMCs, obtained before TCRalphabeta/CD19-depleted stem cell transplant. The receptors come from a boy younger than two with Wiskott-Aldrich syndrome, due to receive a stem cell transplant.

The CDR3 sequence: CASSPPASGGGNEQFF. The DNA of the CDR3 is TGCGCCAGCAGCCCCCCGGCTAGCGGCGGAGGGAATGAGCAGTTCTTC. V and J are TRBV5-1 and TRBJ2-1; 7 nucleotides align to TRBD2. Unmatched junction bases numbered 14, after V lost 4 bases and J lost 7 bases. The germline CDR1 and CDR2 sequences are SGHRS and YFSETQ. The CDR3 is 16 residues long. Supplemented by reference TRBV5-1 and TRBJ2-1, the full variable domain reads KAGVTQTPRYLIKTRGQQVTLSCSPISGHRSVSWYQQTPGQGLQFLFEYFSETQRNKGNFPGRFSGRQFSNSRSEMNVSTLELGDSALYLCASSPPASGGGNEQFFGPGTRLTVL.

This chain joins TRBV12-3 or TRBV12-4 and TRBJ2-3; TRBD2 agrees at 8 bases. The CDR3 is 14 amino acids. With 7 bases clipped from V and 8 bases from J, the junction kept 11 bases outside the gene matches. The CDR3 DNA sequence: TGTGCCAGCACCCCTGCCCCCGGGAGGGGTACGCAGTATTTT. Protein product: CASTPAPGRGTQYF.

This clonotype was seen just once. The gene calls are TRBV3-1 and TRBJ2-5; TRBD2 matches at 13 bases. V was clipped by 6 bases and J by 4 bases; unmatched bases: 8. This CDR3 has 16 amino acids. Germline CDR1 and CDR2: LGHDT and YNNKEL (reference sequence). The CDR3 nucleotides read TGTGCCAGCAGTGCCATACTAGCGGGAGGGCCAGAGACCCAGTACTTC. Translating it yields CASSAILAGGPETQYF.

This clonotype was detected a few times. This chain joins TRBV2 and TRBJ2-7, with D tentatively TRBD1 (5 bases). The CDR3 length is 13 residues. V lost 4 bases and J lost 2, with 9 bases in between. The germline gives CDR1 SNHLY, CDR2 FYNNEI. The CDR3 region is CASSGIGAYEQYF. The CDR3 DNA is TGTGCCAGCAGTGGCATAGGGGCCTACGAGCAGTACTTC.

In its sample, this clonotype was seen a few times. This chain joins TRBV11-2 and TRBJ2-7; 11 bases are a match to TRBD2. Trimming at V came to 5 bases and at J to 3 bases, leaving 9 bases not matched to a gene. The CDR3 is 16 residues long. Germline loops: CDR1 SGHAT, CDR2 FQNNGV. DNA for the CDR3: TGTGCCAGCAGCCTATCACTAGCGGGAGCCAACTACGAGCAGTACTTC. It encodes CASSLSLAGANYEQYF.

This clonotype was observed a handful of times. The chain links TRBV10-2 to TRBJ2-7; D could derive from TRBD1 or TRBD2 (5 bases each). V lost 8 bases and J lost 6, with 20 bases in between. CDR1 is WSHSY, CDR2 SAAADI, per germline. The CDR3 contains 14 residues. CDR3 DNA sequence: TGCGCCAGCGCTCCGGGACCCACTCTTACCGAGCAGTACTTC. Its translation: CASAPGPTLTEQYF.